This TCR beta chain was recovered during a study of Graves' ophthalmopathy and Graves' hyperthyroidism. General study results and limits: Most expanded thyroid clonotypes above 0.001 frequency also appeared in blood.

Trimming cost V 2 bases and J 8 bases, with 13 bases left between them. The CDR3 is made up of 14 amino acids. Germline lookup yields CDR1 MGHDK and CDR2 SYGVNS. Excluded: other autoimmune disease, uncontrolled infection, pregnancy or lactation. Diagnostic conclusions were grounded in clinical symptoms, serum thyroxine, TRAb, thyroid ultrasound and orbital computed tomography. Amplification of the TCR beta CDR3 regions used RNA transcripts (as template). After a first-round RT-PCR with HTBI primers, a second-round multiplex PCR was run. One entry per CDR3 protein results from TCRdb running MiXCR on the multiplex PCR reads. The table has hundreds of thousands of distinct CDR3 sequences, over 40% seen once. This clonotype was counted a few times. Its antigen is not identified.

The source of this sequence is an adult man with Graves' ophthalmopathy. The rearrangement joins TRBV25-1 to TRBJ1-3; D is unresolved. The sequenced sample consisted of peripheral blood. This chain's CDR3 is CASSEGVMGYTIYF. The CDR3 nucleotides are TGTGCCAGCAGTGAAGGGGTGATGGGCTACACCATATATTTT.